The 2 T cell receptor beta chains below were found in one sample sequenced in a study of shared clonotypes between healthy human individuals. Profiling relied on immunoSEQ multiplex PCR, and the TCRdb table lists in-frame clones only, not all of them. The table shows around 640,000 clones, with around 96% occurring only once. Naive CD8 isolation took CD45RO-negative cells positively selected for CCR7 and excluded terminally differentiated effector memory CD45RA+ cells. The sequenced sample was naive CD8+ T cells sorted from blood. These receptors were collected from a young woman in good health.

This clone was observed a few times. The V gene is TRBV7-8, the J gene TRBJ1-1; 7 nucleotides match TRBD1. The junction had 8 bases not matched to a gene; V was cut back by 5 bases and J by 5 bases. The CDR3 length is 14 residues. The germline V gene has CDR1 SGHVS and CDR2 FQNEAQ. The CDR3 DNA follows: TGTGCCAGCAGCCCACTGACAGGGAGGACTGAAGCTTTCTTT. Its translation is CASSPLTGRTEAFF.

CDR3: CAWERERAGELFF. CDR3 nucleotides: TGTGCCTGGGAGCGGGAGAGGGCCGGGGAGCTGTTTTTT. The chain carries TRBV30 and TRBJ2-2; 8 nucleotides match TRBD2. Germline assignment: CDR1 GTSNPN and CDR2 SVGIG (reference sequence). CDR3 length: 13 amino acids. Trimming took 5 bases from V and 6 from J; bases not matched to a gene: 5.